The entry that follows covers one T cell receptor (beta chain) sequence. As yet, its antigen is unknown. CDR1 is LGHDT and CDR2 is YNNKEL in the germline V gene (reference sequence). With 1 base clipped from V and 9 bases from J, the junction kept 22 bases outside the gene matches. This CDR3 has 20 residues. This sample was included in a study of CD8 T cells in ankylosing spondylitis. Study-level findings and limits: Blood from ankylosing spondylitis patients appeared to carry a characteristic roughly eight-variant TCR beta motif. There were earlier reports of some motif variants in reactive arthritis synovial fluid and blood.

Generation of TCR beta libraries employed quantitative 5'-RACE incorporating molecular barcodes. TCRdb reprocessed the 5' RACE reads with MiXCR, giving one entry per CDR3 protein. The table lists around 280,000 distinct CDR3 sequences, roughly 20% of them singletons. The sequence came from a male donor with ankylosing spondylitis or in good health (not recorded which). Sequences were obtained from blood, either unsorted or a sorted T cell fraction (not recorded which). The chain joins TRBV3-1 to TRBJ2-1, with TRBD2 matching over 9 bases. This chain's CDR3 is CASSQGTSATQTREFGEQFF. The CDR3 DNA reads as TGTGCCAGCAGCCAAGGGACTAGCGCCACGCAGACAAGGGAGTTCGGTGAGCAGTTCTTC.